What follows describes a single T cell receptor beta chain. J lost 9 bases, V lost 3 bases, and 7 bases had no gene match. Germline loops: CDR1 SQVTM, CDR2 ANQGSEA. CDR3 length: 12 amino acids. The sample belongs to a study of response to subunit inactivated influenza vaccine. TCRdb re-analysed the RT-PCR reads in MiXCR, keeping a single row per CDR3 protein. The sample lists roughly 500,000 distinct CDR3 sequences; more than 15% were seen once. This clonotype was sampled from a man aged 45-69 years who received an inactivated influenza vaccine. The chain has TRBV29-1 and TRBJ1-1, with 7 bases lining up with TRBD1. The source material was CD4+ T cells sorted from PBMCs, sampled about 24 months after vaccination. CDR3 in amino acids: CSVDTGTDKAFF. For the CDR3, the DNA is TGCAGCGTTGATACCGGGACAGACAAAGCTTTCTTT.